This T cell receptor beta chain was profiled in a study of blood T cell repertoires in COVID-19. Turning to the study itself: Whether acute or convalescent, the COVID-19 samples came from the United States, Italy and Spain.

The CDR3 runs 16 residues. Per the germline V gene, CDR1 is SEHNR and CDR2 is FQNEAQ (reference sequence). V was trimmed by 0 bases and J by 4 bases, leaving 15 bases between them. In its sample, this clone was seen once. As originally analysed: From reference gene primer amplification, estimates of nucleated cell counts were derived. Data came from immunoSEQ multiplex PCR; TCRdb stores just in-frame clones and leaves some out. From that table come the V and J calls and clone size; the DNA was used to work out D and trimming. The data contain 120,000 or so clones, roughly 80% of them singletons. This chain connects TRBV7-9 to TRBJ1-2; D is possibly TRBD1 (5 bases). The clonotype comes from a human donor in a cohort sampled during active COVID-19. Source material: peripheral blood. The CDR3 DNA reads as TGTGCCAGCAGCTTAGCCGAGGAGGGACTAGGCTATGGCTACACCTTC. This sequence encodes CASSLAEEGLGYGYTF.